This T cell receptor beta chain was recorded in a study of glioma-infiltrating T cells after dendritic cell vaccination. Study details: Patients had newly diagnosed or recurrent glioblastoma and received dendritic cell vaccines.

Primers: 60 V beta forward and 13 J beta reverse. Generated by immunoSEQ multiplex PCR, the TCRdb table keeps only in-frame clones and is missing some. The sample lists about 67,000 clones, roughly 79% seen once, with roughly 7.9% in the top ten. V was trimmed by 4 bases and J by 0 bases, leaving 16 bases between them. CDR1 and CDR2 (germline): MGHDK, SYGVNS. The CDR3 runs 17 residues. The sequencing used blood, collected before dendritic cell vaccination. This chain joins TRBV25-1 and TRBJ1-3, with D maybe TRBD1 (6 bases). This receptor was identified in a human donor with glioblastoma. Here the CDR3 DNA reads TGTGCCAGCAGTGGACTAGCAGGGGCGTACTCTGGAAACACCATATATTTT. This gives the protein CASSGLAGAYSGNTIYF.